This section outlines one TCR beta chain sequence together with its context. Its antigen is currently unknown. This sample is part of a study of OX40 agonist ivuxolimab in advanced cancers. On the study more broadly: Prior anti-PD-1, anti-PD-L1 or anti-CTLA-4 therapy did not bar entry, and less than 50% had some. Overall study findings and caveats: CD4+ and CD8+ blood T cells expanded clonally by week 6 at 0.1 to 3.0 mg/kg.

Here immunoSEQ multiplex PCR was the method, and the copy in TCRdb shows in-frame clones only, minus some. There are 80,000 to 130,000 clones in the sample; less than 95% occur only once, and approximately 0.31% lies in the top ten. Germline V gene lookup returns CDR1 MNHEY and CDR2 SMNVEV (reference sequence). With 0 bases removed from V and 0 bases from J, the gap between germline ends came to 21 bases. This CDR3 is built from 20 residues. This receptor was obtained from an adult with an advanced solid tumor such as melanoma, head and neck, liver or kidney cancer. V is TRBV27 and J is TRBJ1-5, with a weak D call TRBD1 (5 bases). Material: CD4+ or CD8+ T cells sorted from blood, obtained in a trial of the OX40 agonist ivuxolimab. The CDR3 reads CASSLSTPGGPKFSNQPQHF. DNA for the CDR3: TGTGCCAGCAGTTTATCCACCCCGGGGGGTCCGAAGTTTAGCAATCAGCCCCAGCATTTT.